The next 30 T cell receptor beta chains were all read from a single sample in a study of blood T cell repertoires in COVID-19. Profiled with immunoSEQ multiplex PCR; TCRdb holds only in-frame clones, not every one. This table has about 63,000 clones, roughly 78% appearing once. The sequencing sample was made of peripheral blood. These receptors originate from a human donor in a cohort sampled during active COVID-19.

The chain joins TRBV15 to TRBJ2-7, with D unresolved. Trimming removed 2 bases at V and 9 bases at J, with 17 bases between. The germline V gene has CDR1 LNHNV and CDR2 YYDKDF (reference sequence). The CDR3 extends over 14 amino acids. In DNA form, the CDR3 reads TGTGCCACCAGCAGACACAGATACCCTACGGCGCAGTACTTC. It codes for CATSRHRYPTAQYF.

The rearrangement uses TRBV19 and TRBJ2-2; D possibly corresponds to TRBD2 (5 bases). The CDR3 loop spans 13 amino acids. Per germline, CDR1 LNHDA and CDR2 SQIVND (reference sequence). Trimming shortened V by 6 bases and J by 0 bases, and 5 bases separated the two germline ends. In DNA form, the CDR3 reads TGTGCCAGTAGCGGGGCGAACACCGGGGAGCTGTTTTTT. Translation gives CASSGANTGELFF.

J is TRBJ1-6 and V is TRBV7-3, with D perhaps TRBD1 (5 bases). V lost 0 bases to trimming and J lost 10 bases, with 13 bases between them. Germline CDR1 and CDR2: SGHTA and FQGTGA. The CDR3 extends over 15 amino acids. CDR3: CASSLTAQGESPLHF. The DNA for the CDR3 is TGTGCCAGCAGCTTAACGGCCCAGGGTGAATCACCCCTCCACTTT. The complete variable domain, with remaining parts taken from reference TRBV7-3 and TRBJ1-6, reads GAGVSQTPSNKVTEKGKYVELRCDPISGHTALYWYRQSLGQGPEFLIYFQGTGAADDSGLPNDRFFAVRPEGSVSTLKIQRTERGDSAVYLCASSLTAQGESPLHFGNGTRLTVT.

This chain connects TRBV4-3 to TRBJ1-6; D not resolved. This CDR3 comprises 13 residues. V was cut by 0 bases and J by 13 bases, with 10 bases left in between. CDR1 and CDR2 from the germline V gene are LGHNA and YSLEER. CDR3 nucleotides: TGCGCCAGCAGCCAAGACCCGACACCGCCCCTCCACTTT. It encodes CASSQDPTPPLHF.

V is TRBV6-5 and J is TRBJ1-1, with TRBD1 as a possible D gene (5 bases). V lost 5 bases, J lost 10 bases, and 17 bases lay in between. The CDR3 covers 13 residues. The germline V gene encodes CDR1 MNHEY and CDR2 SVGAGI. The CDR3 bases are TGTGCCAGCAGTCGGGGGGACCATAAATTAGCTTTCTTT. Residues: CASSRGDHKLAFF.

V gene TRBV30 combines with J gene TRBJ1-2; 7 nucleotides agree with TRBD1. The CDR3 loop spans 13 amino acids. Germline V gene sequence: CDR1 GTSNPN, CDR2 SVGIG (reference sequence). V trimming: 4 bases; J trimming: 5 bases; junction bases outside the gene matches: 7. This CDR3 reads CAWKGAGRYGYTF. The CDR3 region has the DNA TGTGCCTGGAAGGGGGCGGGGAGGTATGGCTACACCTTC.

This clone has just a few counts. J is TRBJ1-1 and V is TRBV5-1; D gene unclear. In germline, CDR1 is SGHRS, CDR2 YFSETQ. The V and J ends lost 0 bases and 1 base respectively, with 7 bases between them. The CDR3 totals 14 residues. For the CDR3, the DNA is TGCGCCAGCAGCTTGGTAGCGGAGAACACTGAAGCTTTCTTT. Protein sequence: CASSLVAENTEAFF.

This chain links TRBV18 with TRBJ2-3; D call uncertain. Germline V CDR1 and CDR2: KGHSH, LQKENI. The CDR3 is 14 amino acids. V lost 3 bases, J lost 6 bases, and 13 bases lay in between. The chain's CDR3 is CASSPLRSSDTQYF. The CDR3 DNA is TGTGCCAGCTCACCCCTTCGTTCCTCGGATACGCAGTATTTT.

The CDR3 DNA reads TGTGCCAGCAGCCCCGGGAGGGGATCGCACTCCTACGAGCAGTACTTC. This codes for CASSPGRGSHSYEQYF. This chain connects TRBV7-2 to TRBJ2-7; TRBD2 matches 8 bases. CDR3 size: 16 residues. Per germline, CDR1 SGHTA and CDR2 FQGNSA. V lost 5 bases, J lost 0 bases, and 9 bases stayed unmatched.

The J gene is TRBJ2-7, the V gene TRBV19; 9 nucleotides agree with TRBD2. Per the germline V gene, CDR1 is LNHDA and CDR2 is SQIVND (reference sequence). The junction had 9 bases not matched to a gene; V was cut back by 7 bases and J by 2 bases. The CDR3 is made up of 15 amino acids. This chain's CDR3 is CASTDGSSGTYEQYF. DNA for the CDR3: TGTGCCAGTACCGACGGATCTAGCGGGACCTACGAGCAGTACTTC.

This sequence joins TRBV2 and TRBJ2-1, with 11 bases identical to TRBD2. V was clipped by 6 bases and J by 8 bases; unmatched bases: 15. There are 17 residues in the CDR3. Looked up from germline, CDR1 is SNHLY and CDR2 is FYNNEI. The CDR3 sequence is CASSDPAKLAGVYEQFF. For the CDR3, the DNA is TGTGCCAGCAGCGATCCTGCTAAACTAGCGGGAGTCTATGAGCAGTTCTTC.

The sample holds a few counts of this clone. The chain combines TRBV30 with TRBJ2-7, with TRBD2 matching over 7 bases. V lost 3 bases and J lost 3; bases outside the gene matches: 8. Germline CDR1 reads GTSNPN; CDR2 reads SVGIG (reference sequence). There are 14 residues in the CDR3. This CDR3 reads CAWSSGGGHYEQYF. CDR3 coding DNA: TGTGCCTGGAGCTCGGGGGGAGGCCACTACGAGCAGTACTTC.

V and J are TRBV7-2 and TRBJ1-1, with 7 bases matching TRBD1. Looked up from germline, CDR1 is SGHTA and CDR2 is FQGNSA. The trim removed 1 base at V and 6 bases at J, leaving 2 bases unmatched. The CDR3 loop spans 13 amino acids. CDR3 nucleotides: TGTGCCAGCAGCTTAGACAGGGGACCTGAAGCTTTCTTT. Its protein product is CASSLDRGPEAFF.

In this sample, this clone turned up a few times. The chain employs TRBV5-1 and TRBJ1-6; no clear D. Germline CDR1 SGHRS, CDR2 YFSETQ. This CDR3 contains 15 residues. V dropped 9 bases and J dropped 6 bases, with 19 bases sitting between them. The CDR3 bases are TGCGCCACCCGGACTTCCGGGCTTCCTAATTCACCCCTCCACTTT. It specifies CATRTSGLPNSPLHF.

The CDR3 DNA reads TGCGCCAGCAGCTTACAACAGGCGGAAGGCTACACCTTC. Protein product: CASSLQQAEGYTF. The gene calls are TRBV5-1 and TRBJ1-2; D might be TRBD1 (5 bases). The CDR3 sequence is 13 residues long. Trimming stripped 2 bases from V and 8 bases from J, with 13 bases between. Per the germline V gene, CDR1 is SGHRS and CDR2 is YFSETQ. The whole variable domain, remainder taken from reference TRBV5-1 and TRBJ1-2, is KAGVTQTPRYLIKTRGQQVTLSCSPISGHRSVSWYQQTPGQGLQFLFEYFSETQRNKGNFPGRFSGRQFSNSRSEMNVSTLELGDSALYLCASSLQQAEGYTFGSGTRLTVV.

V gene TRBV30 combines with J gene TRBJ1-6, with a tentative D call TRBD1 (5 bases). Germline CDR1 reads GTSNPN; CDR2 reads SVGIG (reference sequence). The V gene lost 0 bases and the J gene lost 12 bases, with 12 bases spanning the gap. The CDR3 has 13 amino acids. The CDR3, as DNA: TGTGCCTGGAGTGTAAATCCGGGGGAACCCCTCCACTTT. This sequence encodes CAWSVNPGEPLHF.

The V gene is TRBV15, the J gene TRBJ1-2, with D possibly matching TRBD1 (6 bases). The CDR3 runs 14 residues. Germline V gene data show CDR1 as LNHNV and CDR2 as YYDKDF (reference sequence). Trimming shortened V by 0 bases and J by 8 bases, and 13 bases separated the two germline ends. DNA of the CDR3: TGTGCCACCAGCAGAGATTCACAGGGTGAAGGCTACACCTTC. This sequence encodes CATSRDSQGEGYTF.

The chain couples TRBV28 to TRBJ2-4; weak D call: TRBD2 (7 bases). Germline loops: CDR1 MDHEN, CDR2 SYDVKM. Between the trimmed V and J ends, which lost 6 bases and 6 bases, there was a span of 15 bases. The CDR3 is 14 residues long. The CDR3 is CASRKGGLSNIQYF. The CDR3 nucleotides read TGTGCCAGCAGAAAAGGGGGACTATCAAACATTCAGTACTTC.

The genes are TRBV30 and TRBJ1-5; perhaps TRBD1 as D (5 bases). The V end lost 0 bases, the J end lost 7 bases, and 10 bases lay between the germline ends. This CDR3 region has 13 residues. Germline lookup yields CDR1 GTSNPN and CDR2 SVGIG (reference sequence). The CDR3 DNA follows: TGTGCCTGGAGTGTACGGGGGAGCCAGCCCCAGCATTTT. Translated: CAWSVRGSQPQHF.

The chain recombines TRBV2 with TRBJ1-5; maybe TRBD1 (6 bases). Trimming took 8 bases from V and 5 from J, leaving 16 bases between them. The CDR3 contains 14 residues. Germline V gives CDR1 SNHLY, CDR2 FYNNEI. CDR3 coding DNA: TGTGCCAGCGAGGGTAACAGGGAGTATCAGCCCCAGCATTTT. It translates to CASEGNREYQPQHF.

The chain joins TRBV28 to TRBJ1-2, with TRBD1 as a possible D gene (5 bases). The V gene lost 9 bases and the J gene lost 2 bases, with 10 bases spanning the gap. The CDR3 is 12 amino acids. CDR1 and CDR2 (germline): MDHEN, SYDVKM. The CDR3 coding sequence is TGTGCCAGTGGGGAGGGGAACTATGGCTACACCTTC. Amino acid sequence: CASGEGNYGYTF.

This clone was observed a few times. This rearrangement joins TRBV7-2 to TRBJ1-5; D remains unclear. The germline V gene encodes CDR1 SGHTA and CDR2 FQGNSA. This CDR3 comprises 12 residues. The V gene lost 1 base and the J gene lost 8 bases, with 6 bases spanning the gap. CDR3 residues: CASSLDLEPQHF. The CDR3 DNA sequence: TGTGCCAGCAGCTTAGACTTGGAGCCCCAGCATTTT.

In nucleotides, the CDR3 is TGTGCCAGCTCACCCGGGACAGGGCGCGACTACGAGCAGTACTTC. It translates to CASSPGTGRDYEQYF. This rearrangement joins TRBV18 to TRBJ2-7, with 9 bases lining up with TRBD1. Germline CDR1 is KGHSH and CDR2 is LQKENI. J lost 3 bases, V lost 3 bases, and 6 bases had no gene match. The CDR3 has 15 residues.

This clone was seen only once. CDR3 bases: TGTGCCAGCAGCCCTACGGACTCCCATACGCAGTATTTT. Translation: CASSPTDSHTQYF. The chain joins TRBV14 to TRBJ2-3, with D perhaps matching TRBD2 (5 bases). Looked up from germline, CDR1 is SGHDN and CDR2 is FVKESK. The CDR3 runs to 13 residues. V was shortened by 4 bases and J by 7 bases, with 12 bases between the two germline ends. Based on the CDR3 plus reference TRBV14 and TRBJ2-3, the full variable domain is EAGVTQFPSHSVIEKGQTVTLRCDPISGHDNLYWYRRVMGKEIKFLLHFVKESKQDESGMPNNRFLAERTGGTYSTLKVQPAELEDSGVYFCASSPTDSHTQYFGPGTRLTVL.

This chain connects TRBV10-2 to TRBJ1-1; the D gene is possibly TRBD1 (6 bases). The germline V gene has CDR1 WSHSY and CDR2 SAAADI. Deletions cut 8 bases from V and 4 bases from J, with 14 bases between. There are 13 residues in the CDR3. The CDR3 region is CASGQGYGTEAFF. CDR3 coding DNA: TGCGCCAGCGGTCAGGGGTACGGCACTGAAGCTTTCTTT.

The chain carries TRBV6-6 and TRBJ1-1; no definite D call. V shed 7 bases and J shed 2 bases, with 17 bases lying between them. The CDR3 covers 15 residues. CDR1 and CDR2 (germline): MNHNY, SVGAGI (reference sequence). CDR3 coding DNA: TGTGCCAGCAATGGGGTCGGGGAGACTAACACTGAAGCTTTCTTT. It is translated as CASNGVGETNTEAFF.

The chain joins TRBV6-4 to TRBJ2-2, with a weak D call TRBD1 (6 bases). V was pared by 3 bases and J by 4 bases, with 9 bases between. The CDR3 totals 14 residues. Germline CDR1 MRHNA, CDR2 SNTAGT. Here the CDR3 reads CASSEKTGTGELFF. The DNA for the CDR3 is TGTGCCAGCAGTGAAAAGACAGGCACCGGGGAGCTGTTTTTT.

The rearrangement joins TRBV6-1 to TRBJ2-7; D perhaps matches TRBD2 (6 bases). Germline CDR1 reads MNHNS; CDR2 reads SASEGT. The CDR3 has 14 residues. The V gene lost 0 bases and the J gene lost 4 bases, with 10 bases spanning the gap. CDR3 loop: CASSEARGWYEQYF. The CDR3 nucleotides are TGTGCCAGCAGTGAAGCGCGGGGATGGTACGAGCAGTACTTC.

This clone was seen only once. The CDR3 sequence is CSASSPGDNSPLHF. The CDR3 region has the DNA TGCAGTGCTAGTTCCCCAGGGGACAATTCACCCCTCCACTTT. The chain uses TRBV20-1 and TRBJ1-6, with D perhaps TRBD1 (6 bases). Trimming pared 3 bases from V and 7 bases from J, leaving 13 bases between. The length of the CDR3 is 14 residues. The germline V gene has CDR1 DFQATT and CDR2 SNEGSKA (reference sequence).

This clone appeared a single time. CDR3 nucleotide sequence: TGTGCCAGCAGTTACTCGATACAGGGGGGGATCGGCTACACCTTC. It specifies CASSYSIQGGIGYTF. The chain carries TRBV6-5 and TRBJ1-2; 8 bases fit TRBD1. The germline CDR1 and CDR2 sequences are MNHEY and SVGAGI. The junction had 8 bases not matched to a gene; V was cut back by 0 bases and J by 8 bases. The CDR3 spans 15 residues.